The following is a T cell receptor beta chain sequence with its context. The libraries were made with immunoSEQ v3. The data were produced by immunoSEQ multiplex PCR, yet TCRdb's version contains in-frame clones alone and is incomplete. The table has tens of thousands of clones, around 86% seen once. V was clipped by 3 bases and J by 8 bases; unmatched bases: 9. CDR1 and CDR2 (germline): SGHDN, FVKESK. CDR3 length equals 15 residues. These data come from a study of TIL therapy for anti-PD-1-resistant metastatic lung cancer. The time point was: pre-treatment sample, taken before nivolumab and TIL therapy.

The sample here was blood, taken at baseline. This rearrangement joins TRBV14 to TRBJ2-7; 11 bases are a match to TRBD1. The origin of this receptor is a person between 30 and 80 years old with non-small cell lung cancer. DNA for the CDR3: TGTGCCAGCAGCCAGACCGGGACAGGGGGGTCTAAGCAGTACTTC. Amino acid sequence: CASSQTGTGGSKQYF.